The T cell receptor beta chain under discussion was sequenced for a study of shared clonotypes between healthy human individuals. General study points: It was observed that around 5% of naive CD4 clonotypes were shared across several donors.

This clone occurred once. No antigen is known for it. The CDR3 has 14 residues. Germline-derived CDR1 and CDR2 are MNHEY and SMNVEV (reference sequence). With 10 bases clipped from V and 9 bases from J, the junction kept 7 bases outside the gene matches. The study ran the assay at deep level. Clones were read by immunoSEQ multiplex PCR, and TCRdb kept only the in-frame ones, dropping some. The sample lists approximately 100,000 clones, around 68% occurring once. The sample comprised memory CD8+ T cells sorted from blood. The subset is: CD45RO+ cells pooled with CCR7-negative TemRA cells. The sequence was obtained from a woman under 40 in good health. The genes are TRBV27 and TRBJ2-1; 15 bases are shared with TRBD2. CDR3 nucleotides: TGTGCCACCGGACTAGCGGGAGGGGTAGGTGAGCAGTTCTTC. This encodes CATGLAGGVGEQFF.